The text below deals with one T cell receptor (beta chain). Its antigen is still unknown. The sample holds no much larger clone one base away, and base qualities are not on file. Using the deep immunoSEQ assay, multiplex PCR amplified TCR CDR3 regions from genomic DNA. For each cell subset, the extracted genomic DNA was distributed evenly across all wells of several immunoSEQ 96-well plates, and each plate served as one replicate. For sorted subsets, each replicate PCR was loaded with roughly 200 ng genomic DNA, equivalent to about 30,000 T cell genomes. Purified libraries were quantified with a Qubit 3.0 fluorometer, sized on a Bioanalyzer 2100, and re-quantified with the KAPA Library Quantification kit. Every immunoSEQ 96-well plate was sequenced on a separate single-read 150-cycle Illumina NextSeq 550 flow cell. Per the authors' processing: The immunoSEQ output contained only junctional sequences without quality scores, so filtering could not match that applied to full-length reads. To assign V/J genes and CDR3, sequences were annotated against IMGT germline references using PyIR, a Python wrapper for IgBLAST v1.9. Reads were filtered out if the reads had weak V/J assignments (E-value above 1e-6), no CDR3, stop codons, out-of-frame junctions, or ambiguous translated residues. V3J clonotypes were defined as sequences sharing the same inferred V gene, J gene, and CDR3 amino acid sequence. The percentage overlap between two repertoires was calculated by dividing the number of shared unique clonotypes by the size of the smaller repertoire. Repertoire richness was assessed with RTK rarefaction, the Chao1 estimator, and Recon v2.1 estimates of unobserved clonotypes. Generation probabilities for all TCRbeta clonotypes obtained by the gDNA method from a handful of donors were computed using OLGA. The source is immuneACCESS, and TCRdb retained only in-frame sequences with V and J called. Part of the clones is not carried over; for the studies checked, unresolved V genes explain less than half of this, and the remainder is unexplained. That table gives V, J and clone size, and the DNA gave D and trimming. The sample records 1.4 million or so clones, roughly 98.5% of which are singletons. The ten largest clones add up to approximately 0.4% of the sample.

Healthy HIV-negative adults with no recently reported acute infections or vaccinations were included as donors. Every donor was a Caucasian adult living in Nashville, Tennessee, USA. CD4+ T cells were enriched by magnetic negative selection, after which naive cells were positively selected on CD45RA and the negative fraction was taken as the memory subset. Blood was collected by leukapheresis, and PBMCs were isolated by Ficoll-Histopaque density gradient centrifugation and then cryopreserved in liquid nitrogen vapor phase. Analytical flow cytometry was used to check the purity and quantity of every magnetically sorted T cell population. Each sorted fraction had its genomic DNA isolated and then quantified by UV absorbance on a Nanodrop 2000c. This sample is drawn from a study of shared clonotypes between healthy human individuals (TCRdb year 2020). Regarding the complete study: The cohort comprised a couple of women and a few men aged 18 to 49 years. Blood TCR repertoires of a handful of healthy adults were deeply sequenced to estimate repertoire size and the extent of clonotype sharing between individuals. Each donor's leukapheresis produced roughly between roughly 0.85 and 10 billion PBMCs. Per donor, three plates each were used for CD4 naive and CD4 memory, two for CD8 naive, and one for CD8 memory. Libraries were prepared and TCR repertoires were sequenced by different laboratories using diverse techniques, in order to increase sequencing depth and limit assay-specific biases.

The research as a whole found: Even with the large sequencing depth, rarefaction of the sorted-subset datasets indicated that sequencing was incomplete. Only blood was sampled, and tissue TCR repertoires likely differ from those in blood. Based on pairwise subsampling, the degree of clonotype sharing among donors was expected to be affected by sequencing depth. Across several donors, around 5% of naive CD4, 3.5% of naive CD8, around 2.5% of memory CD4, and under 0.45% of memory CD8 clonotypes were shared. Compared with non-shared clonotypes, the clonotypes found in all four sorted-subset donors had higher generation probabilities. Estimated clonotype richness was generally larger for naive than for memory subsets. The genetic and exposure-history diversity represented was limited by the small number of donors.

According to the germline V gene, CDR1 reads SQVTM and CDR2 reads ANQGSEA. The CDR3 measures 13 amino acids from cysteine to phenylalanine. The only DNA kept is the CDR3, 39 bases in frame from the first base. V lost 4 bases and J lost 7 bases; the stretch between them is 14 bases long. Sequenced: naive CD4+ T cells sorted from blood. Read against the paper, the sample's cell subset or site label means: CD45RA+ positively selected. Here the chain combines TRBV29-1 and TRBJ2-1, with the D gene possibly TRBD1 or TRBD2, each one fitting 7 bases. The source of this sequence is a man aged 25 to 40 in good health. The base sequence is TGCAGCGTTGGACAGGGACTAAGGAATGAGCAGTTCTTC. Protein translation: CSVGQGLRNEQFF.